The 25 T cell receptor beta chains presented below share a single source sample, sequenced in a study of cytomegalovirus exposure and HLA in healthy donors. In the PCR, 60 Vbeta and 13 Jbeta primers were used. TCRdb's table, derived via immunoSEQ multiplex PCR, lists solely in-frame clones and lacks some. The table shows under 150,000 clones, with approximately 69% occurring only once. Sequencing was performed on PBMCs. Source of these receptors: a woman in her thirties or forties in good health and CMV-seropositive.

CDR3 residues: CSVSGTSGISRPYEQYF. CDR3 coding DNA: TGCAGCGTTTCCGGGACTAGCGGGATCTCGAGGCCCTACGAGCAGTACTTC. The genes are TRBV29-1 and TRBJ2-7; 13 nucleotides agree with TRBD2. The CDR3 length is 17 residues. Germline CDR1 and CDR2: SQVTM and ANQGSEA. The V segment lost 5 bases and the J segment 2 bases; nucleotides outside the gene matches: 12.

The V gene is TRBV5-1, the J gene TRBJ2-3, with TRBD2 matching over 8 bases. The V gene's germline CDR1 is SGHRS and CDR2 YFSETQ. The CDR3 consists of 15 residues. Trimming at V came to 3 bases and at J to 0 bases, leaving 3 bases not matched to a gene. The DNA of the CDR3 is TGCGCCAGCAGCTACTTAGCGGGAAGCACAGATACGCAGTATTTT. It codes for CASSYLAGSTDTQYF.

This clone was counted only a few times. The V call is TRBV11-3, the J call TRBJ2-1; D perhaps matches TRBD2 (5 bases). The CDR3 totals 15 residues. Germline CDR1 is SGHNT and CDR2 is YENEEA. V lost 0 bases and J lost 4, with 10 bases in between. For the CDR3, the DNA is TGTGCCAGCAGCTTAGAGGGTAGGAGGTACAATGAGCAGTTCTTC. The encoded protein is CASSLEGRRYNEQFF.

V usage is TRBV9 and J usage is TRBJ2-7, with 14 bases that match TRBD2. The V gene's germline CDR1 is SGDLS and CDR2 YYNGEE. CDR3 length equals 16 residues. Trimming cost V 4 bases and J 4 bases; bases outside gene matches: 7. CDR3 in DNA: TGTGCCAGCAGCATCGGGACTAGCGGGAGTCTGTACGAGCAGTACTTC. Its protein product is CASSIGTSGSLYEQYF.

The chain joins TRBV2 to TRBJ1-6; 8 bases align to TRBD1. V shed 6 bases and J 7 bases; nucleotides not matched to a gene: 8. Germline V lookup: CDR1 SNHLY, CDR2 FYNNEI. The CDR3 is 15 amino acids. CDR3 DNA sequence: TGTGCCAGCAGCGCGAGACAGGGGAACAATTCACCCCTCCACTTT. Encoded protein: CASSARQGNNSPLHF.

The rearrangement links TRBV5-4 to TRBJ2-7, with D possibly TRBD2 on 6 matching bases. Trimming shortened V by 2 bases and J by 0 bases, and 12 bases separated the two germline ends. In germline, CDR1 is SGHNT, CDR2 YYREEE (reference sequence). The CDR3 runs to 15 residues. The CDR3 coding sequence is TGTGCCAGCAGCTTCGGGGGAAGGAACTCCTACGAGCAGTACTTC. It is translated as CASSFGGRNSYEQYF.

The chain combines TRBV7-8 with TRBJ1-6, with 11 bases matching TRBD1. The trim removed 2 bases at V and 10 bases at J, leaving 7 bases unmatched. The CDR3 runs to 16 residues. The germline CDR1 and CDR2 sequences are SGHVS and FQNEAQ. CDR3 loop: CASSLQGQGDGSPLHF. The CDR3 nucleotides are TGTGCCAGCAGCTTACAGGGACAGGGGGACGGGTCACCCCTCCACTTT.

This rearrangement joins TRBV5-1 to TRBJ2-5; D call uncertain. Gene TRBJ2-7 matches the end of the DNA better, so the J call may be wrong. In germline, CDR1 is SGHRS, CDR2 YFSETQ. CDR3 length equals 14 residues. The CDR3 nucleotides read TGCGCCAGCAGCTTGGCAGGTCGATCCTACGAGCAGTACTTC. This encodes CASSLAGRSYEQYF.

This clone came up once. This chain joins TRBV28 and TRBJ2-7, with 7 bases matching TRBD1. The V gene's germline CDR1 is MDHEN and CDR2 SYDVKM. The CDR3 sequence is 14 residues long. V trimming: 6 bases; J trimming: 0 bases; junction bases outside the gene matches: 5. CDR3 in DNA: TGTGCCAGCAGCCTGACAGGGAACTCCTACGAGCAGTACTTC. Its translation is CASSLTGNSYEQYF.

V usage is TRBV6-5 and J usage is TRBJ2-7; 9 positions agree with TRBD2. V dropped 4 bases and J dropped 3; count of bases not matched to a gene: 7. This CDR3 is built from 15 residues. Per germline, CDR1 MNHEY and CDR2 SVGAGI. CDR3 amino acids: CASSSAGGNSYEQYF. As DNA, the CDR3 is TGTGCCAGCAGTTCTGCGGGGGGGAACAGCTACGAGCAGTACTTC.

CDR3 nucleotide sequence: TGTGCCAGCAGGACTAGCAGGACCTACGAGCAGTACTTC. This encodes CASRTSRTYEQYF. The chain is built from TRBV2 and TRBJ2-7; 7 bases match TRBD2. CDR3 size: 13 residues. Germline CDR1 SNHLY, CDR2 FYNNEI. The V and J ends lost 6 bases and 2 bases, in that order; junction bases with no gene match: 4.

The chain joins TRBV5-1 to TRBJ2-3; weak D call: TRBD1 (6 bases). V was clipped by 4 bases and J by 8 bases, with 26 bases between them. CDR1 SGHRS and CDR2 YFSETQ come from the germline V gene. The CDR3 totals 17 residues. DNA of the CDR3: TGCGCCAGCAGCCCTACCCCCGGGACACGCGATACCGGTACGCAGTATTTT. Amino acid sequence: CASSPTPGTRDTGTQYF.

The chain recombines TRBV9 with TRBJ2-3; a possible D gene is TRBD2 (5 bases). This CDR3 contains 14 residues. V gave up 0 bases and J gave up 1 base, with 6 bases separating them. Germline V gene data show CDR1 as SGDLS and CDR2 as YYNGEE. The CDR3 bases are TGTGCCAGCAGCGTAGACGGGGGCACAGATACGCAGTATTTT. Residues: CASSVDGGTDTQYF.

CDR3 sequence reads: CATKKTGGYYGYTF. The CDR3 coding sequence is TGTGCCACCAAGAAGACAGGGGGGTACTATGGCTACACCTTC. The rearrangement uses TRBV7-9 and TRBJ1-2, with 9 bases that match TRBD1. The CDR3 is made up of 14 amino acids. Germline CDR1 reads SEHNR; CDR2 reads FQNEAQ (reference sequence). Trimming removed 10 bases from V and 3 bases from J; junction bases left unmatched: 9.

This chain uses TRBV18 with TRBJ2-7; 10 bases map to TRBD2. From germline, CDR1 is KGHSH and CDR2 LQKENI. This CDR3 is built from 15 residues. With V trimmed by 3 bases and J by 2 bases, 4 bases remained unmatched. The CDR3 here is CASSPRTSGTYEQYF. In DNA, the CDR3 is TGTGCCAGCTCACCCCGGACTAGCGGCACCTACGAGCAGTACTTC.

The J gene is TRBJ1-4, the V gene TRBV18, with 7 nucleotides matching TRBD1. The length of the CDR3 is 15 residues. Germline V CDR1 and CDR2: KGHSH, LQKENI. With V trimmed by 5 bases and J by 4 bases, 7 bases remained unmatched. Written as DNA, the CDR3 is TGTGCCAGCTCAGCCAAGGGACAGAATAATGAAAAACTGTTTTTT. It translates to CASSAKGQNNEKLFF.

J is TRBJ2-5 and V is TRBV11-3; 8 nucleotides agree with TRBD1. The ends lost 0 bases at V and 5 bases at J; junction bases unmatched: 5. The CDR3 extends over 15 amino acids. Germline CDR1 reads SGHNT; CDR2 reads YENEEA. The CDR3 loop reads CASSLDPQGVETQYF. Here the CDR3 DNA reads TGTGCCAGCAGCTTAGACCCACAGGGGGTTGAGACCCAGTACTTC. Together with reference TRBV11-3 and TRBJ2-5, the CDR3 gives the full variable domain: EAGVVQSPRYKIIEKKQPVAFWCNPISGHNTLYWYLQNLGQGPELLIRYENEEAVDDSQLPKDRFSAERLKGVDSTLKIQPAELGDSAVYLCASSLDPQGVETQYFGPGTRLLVL.

This clone was counted only a few times. This chain joins TRBV7-8 and TRBJ1-2; D is ambiguous. Germline lookup yields CDR1 SGHVS and CDR2 FQNEAQ. V dropped 8 bases and J dropped 2 bases, with 12 bases sitting between them. This CDR3 is 13 amino acids long. As DNA, the CDR3 is TGTGCCAGCGCCGACCGGGTAAACTATGGCTACACCTTC. Translation: CASADRVNYGYTF.

This clone was detected only a few times. The chain links TRBV27 to TRBJ1-5; TRBD1 agrees at 8 bases. The V gene's germline CDR1 is MNHEY and CDR2 SMNVEV (reference sequence). The CDR3 sequence is 17 residues long. V shed 6 bases and J 0 bases; nucleotides not matched to a gene: 10. CDR3 in DNA: TGTGCCAGCAGCCCAGACAGGGGAGGGTATAGCAATCAGCCCCAGCATTTT. Translating it yields CASSPDRGGYSNQPQHF.

The rearrangement joins TRBV18 to TRBJ2-3, with D maybe TRBD1 (6 bases). The V end lost 0 bases, the J end lost 3 bases, and 13 bases lay between the germline ends. The CDR3 consists of 16 residues. Germline V gene lookup returns CDR1 KGHSH and CDR2 LQKENI. CDR3 residues: CASSPPSSRGTDTQYF. The CDR3 DNA is TGTGCCAGCTCACCACCGTCCTCCAGGGGTACAGATACGCAGTATTTT.

In nucleotides, the CDR3 is TGTGCCAGCAGCACAGATCTAGCGGGGGTGAACACCGGGGAGCTGTTTTTT. It translates to CASSTDLAGVNTGELFF. The chain uses TRBV7-2 and TRBJ2-2; 10 nucleotides match TRBD2. CDR1 and CDR2 (germline): SGHTA, FQGNSA. The CDR3 has 17 residues. Trimming cost V 5 bases and J 1 base; bases outside gene matches: 7.

This chain links TRBV19 with TRBJ2-7; 12 bases align to TRBD1. The CDR3 totals 15 residues. Germline V gives CDR1 LNHDA, CDR2 SQIVND (reference sequence). V shed 5 bases and J 4 bases; nucleotides not matched to a gene: 6. Here the CDR3 DNA reads TGTGCCAGTAGTGCCGGGACAGGGGGCGCGTACGAGCAGTACTTC. Protein: CASSAGTGGAYEQYF.

This chain uses TRBV18 with TRBJ1-5, with D unclear. In germline, CDR1 is KGHSH, CDR2 LQKENI. The CDR3 spans 16 residues. The germline V and J ends were trimmed by 0 bases and 3 bases, with 12 bases remaining between them. This chain's CDR3 is CASSPPSGNYNQPQHF. The CDR3 DNA is TGTGCCAGCTCACCACCCTCAGGAAATTACAATCAGCCCCAGCATTTT.

This clone was observed a handful of times. V and J are TRBV11-3 and TRBJ1-4, with D maybe TRBD1 (6 bases). Germline CDR1 and CDR2: SGHNT and YENEEA. The CDR3 runs 15 residues. The V and J ends lost 6 bases and 1 base respectively, with 12 bases between them. This CDR3 is CASRQGLRTNEKLFF. CDR3 sequence (DNA): TGTGCCAGCAGACAGGGTCTAAGAACTAATGAAAAACTGTTTTTT.

This clone has a single count. The rearrangement uses TRBV30 and TRBJ2-1; D not certain. This CDR3 is 15 amino acids long. The germline gives CDR1 GTSNPN, CDR2 SVGIG (reference sequence). Trimming took off 2 bases at V and 0 bases at J, with 11 bases between the two ends. CDR3 loop: CAWSKTSSSYNEQFF. CDR3 DNA sequence: TGTGCCTGGAGTAAGACTTCAAGCTCCTACAATGAGCAGTTCTTC. The variable domain in full, with the rest retrieved from reference TRBV30 and TRBJ2-1, is SQTIHQWPATLVQPVGSPLSLECTVEGTSNPNLYWYRQAAGRGLQLLFYSVGIGQISSEVPQNLSASRPQDRQFILSSKKLLLSDSGFYLCAWSKTSSSYNEQFFGPGTRLTVL.